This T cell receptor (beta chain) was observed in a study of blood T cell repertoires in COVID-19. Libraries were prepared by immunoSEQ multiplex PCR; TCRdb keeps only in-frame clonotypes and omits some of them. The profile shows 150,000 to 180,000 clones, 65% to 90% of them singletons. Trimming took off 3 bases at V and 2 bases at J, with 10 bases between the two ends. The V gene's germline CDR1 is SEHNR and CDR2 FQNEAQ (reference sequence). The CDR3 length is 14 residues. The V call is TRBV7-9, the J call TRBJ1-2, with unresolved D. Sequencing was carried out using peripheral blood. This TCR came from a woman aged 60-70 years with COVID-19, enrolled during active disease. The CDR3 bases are TGTGCCAGCAGCTTCGGAGACGGAAACTATGGCTACACCTTC. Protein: CASSFGDGNYGYTF.